This T cell receptor beta chain emerged from a study of radiation and T cells in renal cell carcinoma. Data came from immunoSEQ multiplex PCR; TCRdb stores just in-frame clones and leaves some out. Of 55,000 to 65,000 clones listed, roughly 79% were seen once; the top ten hold roughly 7.2%. Concerning this clone: The junction departs from the called germline gene at one end, perhaps through a read error.

This sample's time point: baseline pretreatment blood. Treatment: 15 Gy SBRT to primary tumor, nephrectomy 4 weeks later. CDR1 LGHNA and CDR2 YSLEER come from the germline V gene. This CDR3 spans 15 amino acids. The specimen comprised blood, sampled from a patient whose treatment included radiotherapy and nephrectomy. The clonotype was recovered from a man aged 55 to 70 with renal cell carcinoma. The chain links TRBV4-3 to TRBJ1-2, with D unresolved. The CDR3 nucleotides are TGCGCCAGCAGCCCCTCTGGAGGGATTTCCTATGGCCACACCTTC. Residues: CASSPSGGISYGHTF.